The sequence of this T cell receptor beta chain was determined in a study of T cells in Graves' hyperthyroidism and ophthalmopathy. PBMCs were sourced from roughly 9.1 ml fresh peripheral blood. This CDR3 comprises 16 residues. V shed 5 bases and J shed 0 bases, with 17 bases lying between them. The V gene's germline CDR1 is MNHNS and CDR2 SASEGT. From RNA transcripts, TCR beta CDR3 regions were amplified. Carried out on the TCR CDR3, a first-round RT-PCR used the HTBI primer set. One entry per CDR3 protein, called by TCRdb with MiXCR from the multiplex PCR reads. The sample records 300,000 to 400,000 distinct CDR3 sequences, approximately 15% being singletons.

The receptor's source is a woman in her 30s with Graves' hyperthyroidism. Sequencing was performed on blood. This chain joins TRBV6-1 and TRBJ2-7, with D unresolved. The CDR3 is CASSPTAHYGSYEQYF. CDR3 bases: TGTGCCAGCAGTCCCACGGCCCATTATGGCTCCTACGAGCAGTACTTC.